Included here is one TCR beta chain sequence, with context. Its antigen is as yet unknown. The germline gives CDR1 SGHAT, CDR2 FQDESV (reference sequence). The CDR3 spans 15 residues. RNA, once extracted, was reverse transcribed into cDNA for use as the sequencing template. TCRdb's table, derived via immunoSEQ multiplex PCR, lists solely in-frame clones and lacks some. The sample gives some 180,000 clones, approximately 50% of which show up once; 10% is in the top ten. As to treatment: oral pan-JAK inhibitor, 5-10 mg twice daily. The sample comes from a study of CD8+ T cells in alopecia areata. Study-level findings and limits: Tofacitinib produced a significant decrease in scalp clonality and in expanded CD8+ clones among the top 100.

The source material was CD8+ T cells sorted from blood, sampled between weeks 51 and 52, from a patient treated with tofacitinib. V is TRBV11-1 and J is TRBJ2-5; perhaps TRBD2 as D (6 bases). The J call may be mistaken, given a closer DNA end match to TRBJ2-7. This TCR was sampled from a human donor with alopecia areata. The DNA of the CDR3 is TGTGCCAGCAGCTTAGTAGCCACCAGGGAGGTCGAGCAGTACTTC. This encodes CASSLVATREVEQYF.